The clone carrying this T cell receptor beta chain was seen just once. The CDR3 runs 14 residues. CDR1 is MNHEY and CDR2 is SVGAGI in the germline V gene. V was shortened by 7 bases and J by 3 bases, with 16 bases between the two germline ends. The record originates from a study of blood T cell repertoires in COVID-19. The overall study: Researchers got acute and convalescent COVID-19 samples from the United States, Italy and Spain. The cDNA or gDNA used as material had been derived from T cells, B-cell-depleted T cells, or PBMCs.

Original data processing: Nucleated cell number was recorded as an estimate derived from reference gene primer amplification. Generated by immunoSEQ multiplex PCR, the TCRdb table keeps only in-frame clones and is missing some. For V, J and clone size, that table is used; D and trimming come from the DNA. The table lists 130,000 to 150,000 clones, about 86% of them singletons, with around 8.4% in the top ten. The rearrangement links TRBV6-5 to TRBJ2-7, with a tentative D call TRBD2 (5 bases). The sample comprised peripheral blood. The sequence was obtained from a human donor in a cohort sampled during active COVID-19. The CDR3 spells CASTRSGPYYEQYF. The CDR3 DNA is TGTGCCAGCACCAGAAGCGGCCCCTACTACGAGCAGTACTTC.